The clone carrying this T cell receptor (beta chain) was detected only a few times. Its antigen is currently unknown. This specimen belongs to a study of spatial heterogeneity in lung cancer. TCRdb reanalysed the 5' RACE reads using MiXCR and keeps one entry per CDR3 protein. The sample has tens of thousands of distinct CDR3 sequences; approximately 12% are singletons. Described time point: sample taken at primary tumor resection. Unsorted whole RNA of tumor, nontumor lung or frozen PBMC was sequenced. Study conclusions and caveats: Blood showed ubiquitous tumor TCRs more often at resection than at routine follow-up.

With 3 bases removed from V and 2 bases from J, the gap between germline ends came to 17 bases. The CDR3 totals 16 residues. Germline V gives CDR1 LGHDT, CDR2 YNNKEL (reference sequence). The receptor was isolated from a male donor with early-stage non-small cell lung cancer. The sample in question was PBMCs, obtained at surgery. V is TRBV3-1 and J is TRBJ2-7; the D is unclear. The CDR3 nucleotides are TGTGCCAGCAGCCATACCGTGGCAGGTGGAGCCTACGAGCAGTACTTC. This encodes CASSHTVAGGAYEQYF.